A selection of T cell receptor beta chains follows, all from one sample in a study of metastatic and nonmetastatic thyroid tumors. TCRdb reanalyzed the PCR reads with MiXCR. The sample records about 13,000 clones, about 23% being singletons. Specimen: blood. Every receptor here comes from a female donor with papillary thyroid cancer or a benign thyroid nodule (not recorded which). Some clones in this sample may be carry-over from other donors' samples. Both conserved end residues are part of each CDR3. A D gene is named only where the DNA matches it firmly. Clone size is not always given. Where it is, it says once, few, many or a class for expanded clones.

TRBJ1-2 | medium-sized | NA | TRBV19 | CASSGPSYGYTF | TGTGCTTCCTCAGGGCCGTCTTATGGCTACACCTTC
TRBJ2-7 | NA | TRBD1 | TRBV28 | CASSLGTGVYEQYF | TGTGCCAGCAGTTTAGGGACAGGGGTATACGAGCAGTACTTC
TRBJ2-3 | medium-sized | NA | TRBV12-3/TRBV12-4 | CASSPRGGTSTDTQYF | TGTGCCAGCAGTCCGAGGGGGGGCACTAGCACAGATACGCAGTATTTT
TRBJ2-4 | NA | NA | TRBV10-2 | CASSESGVVCKNIQYF | TGCGCCAGCAGTGAGTCGGGGGTAGTATGCAAAAACATTCAGTACTTC
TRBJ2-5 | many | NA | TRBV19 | CASSWDFQETQYF | TGTGCCAGTAGTTGGGACTTCCAAGAGACCCAGTACTTC
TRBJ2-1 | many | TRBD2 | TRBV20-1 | CSATSSGAAYNEQFF | TGCAGTGCAACCTCAAGCGGGGCAGCCTACAATGAGCAGTTCTTC
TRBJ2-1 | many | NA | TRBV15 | CATSRDGLVMGEQFF | TGTGCCACCAGCAGAGACGGCCTAGTAATGGGTGAGCAGTTCTTC
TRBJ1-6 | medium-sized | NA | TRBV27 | CASSSGLFNSPLHF | TGTGCCAGCAGTTCGGGACTGTTTAATTCACCCCTCCACTTT
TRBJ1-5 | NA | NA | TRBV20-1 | CSARDSRGNQPQHF | TGTAGTGCTAGAGATTCCAGGGGCAATCAGCCCCAGCATTTT
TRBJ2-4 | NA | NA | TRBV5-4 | CASSLPGDRAKNIQYF | TGTGCCAGCAGCTTGCCGGGTGATAGGGCCAAAAACATTCAGTACTTC
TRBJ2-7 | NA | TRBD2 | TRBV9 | CASSPNYGLVSYEQYF | TGTGCCAGCAGCCCCAACTACGGACTAGTTTCATACGAGCAGTACTTC
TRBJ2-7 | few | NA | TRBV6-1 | CASSPDHYEQYF | TGTGCCAGCAGTCCCGACCACTACGAGCAGTACTTC
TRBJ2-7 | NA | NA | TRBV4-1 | CASSQDFIARGQYF | TGCGCCAGCAGCCAAGATTTCATTGCCAGAGGGCAGTACTTC